This TCR beta chain was found in a study of beta chain features in type 1 diabetes. This clone was observed a few times. The antigen is not known. All of the isolated RNA was reverse transcribed, so expressed TCRB transcripts were sequenced. Sequencing used immunoSEQ multiplex PCR; TCRdb keeps in-frame clones, though not all of them. The profile shows a few hundred thousand clones, roughly 12% of them singletons. CDR1 and CDR2 (germline): SGHTA, FQGNSA. This CDR3 is built from 14 residues. Trimming took 5 bases from V and 0 from J, leaving 11 bases between them. Study outcomes and limitations: When Type 1 diabetes patients were examined, their TCRB CDR3s proved moderately but significantly shorter in all four CD4+ subsets.

The gene calls are TRBV7-2 and TRBJ2-7, with a possible D match to TRBD2 (6 bases). Sequenced sample: naive CD4+ T cells from blood. The receptor's source is a young woman with type 1 diabetes. CDR3 in amino acids: CASSVTGSSYEQYF. CDR3 coding DNA: TGTGCCAGCAGCGTGACCGGGAGCTCCTACGAGCAGTACTTC.